These 32 T cell receptor beta chains were sequenced from one sample in a study of molecular identifiers for immune sequencing clone quantification. MiXCR, run by TCRdb on the PCR reads, gives a single entry per CDR3 protein. The table shows some 590,000 distinct CDR3 sequences, with 25% occurring only once. Sequencing was done on a sample of naive CD8+ T cells from blood, with Jurkat cell RNA spiked in. Sample subset: FACS-sorted CD8+CD4-CCR7+CD45RA+ naive T cells. These receptors all stem from a human donor in good health. Some libraries in this study had Jurkat cell RNA spiked in.

Of note for this clonotype: This could be a read error, since a much larger clone is one nucleotide away. The rearrangement links TRBV28 to TRBJ1-4; 8 nucleotides line up with TRBD1. The CDR3 has 14 amino acids. Germline values: CDR1 MDHEN, CDR2 SYDVKM. The V segment lost 11 bases and the J segment 8 bases; nucleotides outside the gene matches: 13. The CDR3 region has the DNA TGTGCCCGCACCGAGGACAGGGTGAACGAAAAACTGTTTTTT. Protein product: CARTEDRVNEKLFF.

This clonotype was seen a handful of times. A read error may account for a junction end that differs from germline. V gene TRBV2 combines with J gene TRBJ1-1; D gene uncertain. Germline CDR1 reads SNHLY; CDR2 reads FYNNEI. This CDR3 spans 12 amino acids. The DNA of the CDR3 is TGTGCCAGCAGTGAATGGAACGCTGAAGCTTTCTTT. Translating it yields CASSEWNAEAFF.

This clonotype was observed at least ten times. This sequence joins TRBV9 and TRBJ2-7; 10 nucleotides align to TRBD1. Germline V gives CDR1 SGDLS, CDR2 YYNGEE. Losses at the gene ends were 0 bases for V and 3 bases for J; bases not matched to a gene: 6. The CDR3 spans 16 residues. The DNA for the CDR3 is TGTGCCAGCAGCGTAGAAGGGACAGGGGCCTACTACGAGCAGTACTTC. Its protein is CASSVEGTGAYYEQYF.

The chain uses TRBV27 and TRBJ2-2; 7 bases line up with TRBD2. The V gene's germline CDR1 is MNHEY and CDR2 SMNVEV (reference sequence). This CDR3 region has 14 residues. Losses at the gene ends were 6 bases for V and 6 bases for J; bases not matched to a gene: 7. The CDR3 loop is CASRGGYFPGELFF. CDR3 nucleotides: TGTGCCAGCAGGGGGGGGTACTTCCCCGGGGAGCTGTTTTTT.

V and J are TRBV6-5 and TRBJ1-1; D gene unclear. CDR1 is MNHEY, CDR2 SVGAGI, per germline. This CDR3 is built from 13 residues. Trimming removed 0 bases from V and 6 bases from J, with 8 bases in between. CDR3 amino acids: CASSYSGCSEAFF. CDR3 DNA: TGTGCCAGCAGTTACTCAGGTTGCTCTGAAGCTTTCTTT.

In its sample, this clonotype was seen a few times. The chain recombines TRBV4-3 with TRBJ2-7, with D maybe TRBD2 (5 bases). The CDR3 consists of 15 residues. V dropped 1 base and J dropped 3 bases, with 13 bases sitting between them. Germline values: CDR1 LGHNA, CDR2 YSLEER. The CDR3 DNA reads TGCGCCAGCAGCCAAGGACGGAGGATGGGCTACGAGCAGTACTTC. It translates to CASSQGRRMGYEQYF.

This clonotype was counted at least ten times. The chain combines TRBV20-1 with TRBJ1-2; 9 bases agree with TRBD1. The CDR3 spans 15 residues. The germline gives CDR1 DFQATT, CDR2 SNEGSKA (reference sequence). The J segment lost 4 bases and the V segment lost 6 bases, leaving 12 bases of the junction unmatched. The CDR3 DNA reads as TGCAGTGCCGAAATAGAACAGGGGGCAGGCTATGGCTACACCTTC. It is translated as CSAEIEQGAGYGYTF.

This clonotype was seen a single time. One end of the junction is discordant with germline, which a read error may explain. The chain carries TRBV4-1 and TRBJ1-2; 9 bases are a match to TRBD1. Germline CDR1 reads MGHRA; CDR2 reads YSYEKL. CDR3 length: 17 residues. CDR3 nucleotide sequence: TGCGCCGGCAGCCCGCCGGGGACAGGGCCCCCGGGCTATGGCTACACCTTC. It codes for CAGSPPGTGPPGYGYTF.

V usage is TRBV30 and J usage is TRBJ1-1; D uncertain. CDR1 and CDR2 from the germline V gene are GTSNPN and SVGIG (reference sequence). V was clipped by 5 bases and J by 6 bases, with 10 bases between them. The CDR3 runs 11 residues. The CDR3 sequence: CAWSDGPEAFF. Here the CDR3 DNA reads TGTGCCTGGTCGGACGGACCTGAAGCTTTCTTT. Variable domain in full (rest from reference TRBV30 and TRBJ1-1): SQTIHQWPATLVQPVGSPLSLECTVEGTSNPNLYWYRQAAGRGLQLLFYSVGIGQISSEVPQNLSASRPQDRQFILSSKKLLLSDSGFYLCAWSDGPEAFFGQGTRLTVV.

V is TRBV12-3 or TRBV12-4 and J is TRBJ2-3, with a possible D match to TRBD1 (6 bases). With 6 bases removed from V and 6 bases from J, the gap between germline ends came to 13 bases. The CDR3 has 13 residues. CDR3 sequence: CASRAGQLDTQYF. CDR3 bases: TGTGCCAGCAGGGCCGGACAGTTGGATACGCAGTATTTT.

This clonotype was recorded many times. The chain employs TRBV6-2 or TRBV6-3 and TRBJ2-3, with D tentatively TRBD1 (5 bases). V gave up 7 bases and J gave up 2 bases, with 19 bases separating them. The CDR3 is made up of 16 amino acids. Germline assignment: CDR1 MNHEY and CDR2 SVGEGT. Here the CDR3 reads CASTNPVGQVTDTQYF. DNA of the CDR3: TGTGCCAGCACGAACCCCGTCGGACAAGTCACAGATACGCAGTATTTT.

This clonotype was detected ten times or more. The chain employs TRBV20-1 and TRBJ2-3, with 13 bases identical to TRBD2. The CDR3 extends over 18 amino acids. Trimming removed 0 bases from V and 7 bases from J; junction bases left unmatched: 13. Germline V gives CDR1 DFQATT, CDR2 SNEGSKA (reference sequence). CDR3 amino acids: CSARDPSRAGLAGNTQYF. Written as DNA, the CDR3 is TGCAGTGCTAGAGACCCCAGCCGGGCGGGACTAGCGGGGAATACGCAGTATTTT.

The V and J genes are TRBV7-9 and TRBJ1-1; maybe TRBD1 (5 bases). The CDR3 has 15 amino acids. The V gene's germline CDR1 is SEHNR and CDR2 FQNEAQ (reference sequence). Trimming pared 1 base from V and 0 bases from J, leaving 9 bases between. The CDR3, as DNA: TGTGCCAGCAGCTTAGGGGACGCCCTGAACACTGAAGCTTTCTTT. This gives the protein CASSLGDALNTEAFF.

Remarks on this clonotype: A clone one base away is much larger, so this may be a read error. The chain carries TRBV28 and TRBJ1-1; D unclear. This CDR3 has 15 residues. The germline V gene has CDR1 MDHEN and CDR2 SYDVKM. Trimming removed 7 bases from V and 4 bases from J, with 19 bases in between. The DNA for the CDR3 is TGTGCCAGCATCCCGGGCCCGGGGATGAGCACTGAAGCTTTCTTT. This translates into CASIPGPGMSTEAFF.

V usage is TRBV20-1 and J usage is TRBJ2-7, with TRBD2 identical over 10 bases. CDR1 DFQATT and CDR2 SNEGSKA come from the germline V gene (reference sequence). The CDR3 extends over 14 amino acids. CDR3 DNA sequence: TGCGGTGTTCACCCTAGCGGGAGCTCCTACGAGCAGTACTTC. This gives the protein CGVHPSGSSYEQYF.

This clonotype was counted ten times or more. The chain combines TRBV4-1 with TRBJ2-1; D possibly corresponds to TRBD2 (6 bases). The CDR3 totals 18 residues. Germline-derived CDR1 and CDR2 are MGHRA and YSYEKL. Trimming took off 4 bases at V and 5 bases at J, with 24 bases between the two ends. The CDR3 reads CASSPRPVGRGRDNEQFF. The CDR3 coding sequence is TGCGCCAGCAGCCCCCGCCCCGTCGGGCGGGGTAGGGACAATGAGCAGTTCTTC.

This rearrangement joins TRBV7-6 to TRBJ2-7, with 12 bases matching TRBD1. With V trimmed by 5 bases and J by 1 base, 18 bases remained unmatched. The CDR3 is 20 amino acids. The V gene's germline CDR1 is SGHVS and CDR2 FNYEAQ. CDR3 in DNA: TGTGCCAGCAGCCTTATAGCTTCCGGGACAGGGGGCTACATTTCCTACGAGCAGTACTTC. Amino acid sequence: CASSLIASGTGGYISYEQYF. The whole variable domain, remainder taken from reference TRBV7-6 and TRBJ2-7, is GAGVSQSPRYKVTKRGQDVALRCDPISGHVSLYWYRQALGQGPEFLTYFNYEAQQDKSGLPNDRFSAERPEGSISTLTIQRTEQRDSAMYRCASSLIASGTGGYISYEQYFGPGTRLTVT.

There are a few counts of this clonotype. Without the conserved terminal phenylalanine or tryptophan, this CDR3 likely stems from a read error. The chain carries TRBV30 and TRBJ1-1; D not resolved. Trimming stripped 0 bases from V and 8 bases from J, with 10 bases between. Germline lookup yields CDR1 GTSNPN and CDR2 SVGIG (reference sequence). The CDR3 contains 12 residues. CDR3 in DNA: TGTGCCTGGAGTGTAAGGCCGACGGAAGCTTTCCTT. Protein sequence: CAWSVRPTEAFL.

A word on this clonotype: This sequence may be a read error, since a much larger clone differs from it by one base. CDR3 residues: CDSSSFGQGLNQPQHF. CDR3 coding DNA: TGTGACAGCAGTTCCTTCGGACAGGGCCTCAATCAGCCCCAGCATTTT. The chain recombines TRBV6-2 or TRBV6-3 with TRBJ1-5, with 8 bases lining up with TRBD1. The CDR3 sequence is 16 residues long. Germline V gene lookup returns CDR1 MNHEY and CDR2 SVGEGT.

This clonotype was recorded many times. V is TRBV6-1 and J is TRBJ2-7; perhaps TRBD2 as D (5 bases). The ends were cut back, 0 bases at V and 4 bases at J, with 13 bases in the middle. This CDR3 has 15 amino acids. Germline V gene lookup returns CDR1 MNHNS and CDR2 SASEGT. For the CDR3, the DNA is TGTGCCAGCAGTGAAGCTGGAGGTGCCTGGTACGAGCAGTACTTC. Translation: CASSEAGGAWYEQYF.

This clonotype was observed a few times. The rearrangement joins TRBV9 to TRBJ2-7, with D tentatively TRBD1 (6 bases). The length of the CDR3 is 17 residues. In germline, CDR1 is SGDLS, CDR2 YYNGEE. Trimming took off 1 base at V and 0 bases at J, with 17 bases between the two ends. CDR3 sequence: CASSVSRGQKSSYEQYF. CDR3 nucleotides: TGTGCCAGCAGCGTAAGCCGGGGACAAAAAAGCTCCTACGAGCAGTACTTC. Variable domain in full (rest from reference TRBV9 and TRBJ2-7): DSGVTQTPKHLITATGQRVTLRCSPRSGDLSVYWYQQSLDQGLQFLIQYYNGEERAKGNILERFSAQQFPDLHSELNLSSLELGDSALYFCASSVSRGQKSSYEQYFGPGTRLTVT.

This clonotype was seen more than once but under ten times. The rearrangement links TRBV19 to TRBJ2-2, with D perhaps TRBD1 (6 bases). Germline CDR1 is LNHDA and CDR2 is SQIVND (reference sequence). Trimming shortened V by 7 bases and J by 9 bases, and 12 bases separated the two germline ends. This CDR3 contains 12 residues. CDR3 in amino acids: CASTMGARELFF. CDR3 bases: TGTGCCAGTACCATGGGGGCGAGGGAGCTGTTTTTT.

This clonotype appeared many times. The chain has TRBV5-5 and TRBJ2-3, with D possibly being TRBD1 or TRBD2 (5 bases each). The CDR3 totals 15 residues. V lost 1 base, J lost 1 base, and 10 bases lay in between. From germline, CDR1 is SGHKS and CDR2 YYEKEE (reference sequence). The CDR3 loop reads CASSLYGGGTDTQYF. The CDR3 DNA sequence: TGTGCCAGCAGCTTGTATGGGGGAGGCACAGATACGCAGTATTTT. The variable domain in full, completed from reference TRBV5-5 and TRBJ2-3, reads DAGVTQSPTHLIKTRGQQVTLRCSPISGHKSVSWYQQVLGQGPQFIFQYYEKEERGRGNFPDRFSARQFPNYSSELNVNALLLGDSALYLCASSLYGGGTDTQYFGPGTRLTVL.

Details on this clonotype: Relative to the germline gene, one junction end is altered; a read error may explain this. The V gene is TRBV5-4, the J gene TRBJ1-2, with a tentative D call TRBD1 (6 bases). This CDR3 spans 14 amino acids. Germline assignment: CDR1 SGHNT and CDR2 YYREEE (reference sequence). CDR3 in DNA: TGTGCCAGCAGGGGAACAGGGATGGACTATGGCTGCACCTTC. Its translation: CASRGTGMDYGCTF.

The chain employs TRBV24-1 and TRBJ2-3; D uncertain. Trimming shortened V by 4 bases and J by 4 bases, and 8 bases separated the two germline ends. Germline V gene data show CDR1 as KGHDR and CDR2 as SFDVKD. This CDR3 has 13 residues. CDR3 nucleotides: TGTGCCACCAGTGAACCGCCCTCAGATACGCAGTATTTT. Its protein is CATSEPPSDTQYF.

This clonotype occurred once. In this CDR3 the conserved last residue, phenylalanine or tryptophan, is missing, so a read error is likely. V and J are TRBV7-2 and TRBJ2-5; the D gene is possibly TRBD1 (6 bases). Germline V lookup: CDR1 SGHTA, CDR2 FQGNSA. The CDR3 runs 13 residues. V was clipped by 5 bases and J by 5 bases, with 12 bases between them. CDR3 nucleotides: TGTGCCAGCAGCCTCGGGACACCGGAGACCCAGTACATC. This sequence encodes CASSLGTPETQYI.

This clonotype was found a few times. V is TRBV13 and J is TRBJ2-2; D is perhaps TRBD1 (6 bases). CDR1 is PRHDT and CDR2 is FYEKMQ in the germline V gene (reference sequence). The CDR3 totals 14 residues. V gave up 5 bases and J gave up 3 bases, with 10 bases separating them. The CDR3 reads CASSIHRDTGELFF. In nucleotides, the CDR3 is TGTGCCAGCAGCATCCACAGGGACACCGGGGAGCTGTTTTTT.

This clonotype showed up just a few times. V gene TRBV5-5 combines with J gene TRBJ2-5; D may be TRBD1 or TRBD2 (6 bases each). The V end lost 0 bases, the J end lost 1 base, and 10 bases lay between the germline ends. In germline, CDR1 is SGHKS, CDR2 YYEKEE (reference sequence). This CDR3 is 15 amino acids long. DNA for the CDR3: TGTGCCAGCAGCTTGGGGGGGGCAACCCAAGAGACCCAGTACTTC. The encoded protein is CASSLGGATQETQYF. The entire variable domain, with the rest obtained from reference TRBV5-5 and TRBJ2-5, is as follows: DAGVTQSPTHLIKTRGQQVTLRCSPISGHKSVSWYQQVLGQGPQFIFQYYEKEERGRGNFPDRFSARQFPNYSSELNVNALLLGDSALYLCASSLGGATQETQYFGPGTRLLVL.

The table lists this clonotype with a few counts. The chain has TRBV3-1 and TRBJ2-5, with 9 bases aligning to TRBD2. With V trimmed by 6 bases and J by 4 bases, 12 bases remained unmatched. Germline V lookup: CDR1 LGHDT, CDR2 YNNKEL (reference sequence). The CDR3 has 16 residues. The CDR3 nucleotides are TGTGCCAGCAGTCGCACTGTGGGCGGGGGGGGAGAGACCCAGTACTTC. Protein: CASSRTVGGGGETQYF.

This clonotype has only a few counts. The genes are TRBV10-2 and TRBJ2-7; possibly TRBD1 or TRBD2 for D (7 bases each). Trimming removed 3 bases from V and 2 bases from J, with 14 bases in between. The CDR3 length is 15 residues. Germline lookup yields CDR1 WSHSY and CDR2 SAAADI. CDR3 loop: CASSEPGGEAYEQYF. The CDR3 DNA follows: TGCGCCAGCAGTGAACCAGGGGGGGAGGCCTACGAGCAGTACTTC.

This clonotype was recorded many times. The chain uses TRBV11-2 and TRBJ1-1; no reliable D call. This CDR3 region has 13 residues. V lost 1 base to trimming and J lost 5 bases, with 8 bases between them. Germline CDR1 is SGHAT and CDR2 is FQNNGV. This CDR3 reads CASSLVSATEAFF. DNA for the CDR3: TGTGCCAGCAGCTTAGTGTCGGCAACTGAAGCTTTCTTT.

As for this clonotype: A read error is possible here, since a much larger clone lies one base away. The rearrangement joins TRBV5-6 to TRBJ2-5, with D possibly TRBD2 on 5 matching bases. CDR1 is SGHDT and CDR2 is YYEEEE in the germline V gene. Deletions cut 5 bases from V and 5 bases from J, with 16 bases between. This CDR3 region has 14 residues. CDR3 nucleotide sequence: TGTGCCAGCAGTTTTGAGGACGGGGATGAGACCCAGTACTTC. Its translation: CASSFEDGDETQYF.